One and the same sample provided the 32 T cell receptor beta chains below, sequenced in a study of tumor and adjacent non-tumor tissue in lung cancer. The template was RNA from unsorted bulk tissue. More than 3 cm separated this lung sample from the edge of the tumor. A modified ARM-PCR protocol with three rounds of nested PCR amplified TCRbeta. From the multiplex PCR reads, TCRdb called clonotypes with MiXCR, one entry per CDR3 protein. The profile shows 70,000 to 95,000 distinct CDR3 sequences, over 65% of them singletons. Material for sequencing was distant non-tumor lung tissue. These receptor sequences come from an older man with non-small cell lung cancer.

This clonotype came up a few times. J is TRBJ1-1 and V is TRBV29-1, with D possibly matching TRBD1 (5 bases). Germline CDR1 SQVTM, CDR2 ANQGSEA. The CDR3 contains 11 residues. V was clipped by 7 bases and J by 8 bases, with 14 bases between them. For the CDR3, the DNA is TGCAGCGCCCCGCGCAAGGGGGAAGCTTTCTTT. Protein: CSAPRKGEAFF. The variable domain in full, completed from reference TRBV29-1 and TRBJ1-1, reads SAVISQKPSRDICQRGTSLTIQCQVDSQVTMMFWYRQQPGQSLTLIATANQGSEATYESGFVIDKFPISRPNLTFSTLTVSNMSPEDSSIYLCSAPRKGEAFFGQGTRLTVV.

This clonotype was counted a few times. This chain joins TRBV7-8 and TRBJ2-1, with TRBD2 identical over 14 bases. Germline CDR1 and CDR2: SGHVS and FQNEAQ. CDR3 length: 17 residues. V dropped 0 bases and J dropped 8; count of bases not matched to a gene: 6. The CDR3 spells CASSLATSGGALYEQFF. CDR3 coding DNA: TGTGCCAGCAGCTTAGCGACTAGCGGGGGGGCACTCTATGAGCAGTTCTTC.

A remark on this clonotype: This likely comes from a read error, as the CDR3 has no conserved phenylalanine or tryptophan at its end. The chain links TRBV28 to TRBJ1-6; 7 bases are shared with TRBD1. Germline V gene data show CDR1 as MDHEN and CDR2 as SYDVKM. The CDR3 is 17 residues long. The CDR3 DNA is TGTGCCAGTAGTTTAATCCAGGGGGTTAATTTAGGATCACCCCTCCACCTT. Its translation is CASSLIQGVNLGSPLHL.

A word on this clonotype: Possible read error: a much larger clone is one base away. The chain employs TRBV6-1 and TRBJ2-3, with unresolved D. Germline V lookup: CDR1 MNHNS, CDR2 SASEGT. The CDR3 has 14 residues. The CDR3 loop reads CASSELSNTDTRYF. The CDR3 DNA reads as TGTGCCAGCAGTGAGTTATCAAACACAGATACGCGGTATTTT.

This rearrangement joins TRBV5-5 to TRBJ1-1; D is undetermined. The CDR3 has 14 amino acids. Germline V gives CDR1 SGHKS, CDR2 YYEKEE (reference sequence). V was clipped by 3 bases and J by 7 bases, with 16 bases between them. CDR3 sequence reads: CASSSFTVSNEAFF. The CDR3 DNA is TGTGCCAGCAGCTCTTTTACGGTGAGCAATGAAGCTTTCTTT. Complete variable domain (other parts from reference TRBV5-5 and TRBJ1-1): DAGVTQSPTHLIKTRGQQVTLRCSPISGHKSVSWYQQVLGQGPQFIFQYYEKEERGRGNFPDRFSARQFPNYSSELNVNALLLGDSALYLCASSSFTVSNEAFFGQGTRLTVV.

Details on this clonotype: A read error may produce the germline difference seen at one junction end. The chain links TRBV5-4 to TRBJ2-1, with 8 nucleotides matching TRBD2. Germline CDR1 SGHNT, CDR2 YYREEE (reference sequence). The CDR3 has 15 amino acids. CDR3 DNA sequence: TGTGCCAGCAGGTTGTACGGGGGGGGCAGGAATGAGCAGTTATTC. It specifies CASRLYGGGRNEQLF.

This clonotype was seen a handful of times. One base away lies a much larger clone, so this may be a sequencing read error. This sequence joins TRBV4-1 and TRBJ1-2, with D uncertain. The CDR3 extends over 13 amino acids. Germline CDR1 reads MGHRA; CDR2 reads YSYEKL. The ends were cut back, 2 bases at V and 6 bases at J, with 10 bases in the middle. The CDR3 bases are TGCGCCAGCAGCCAACCATATATCCATGGCTACACCTTC. This gives the protein CASSQPYIHGYTF.

As to this clonotype: A read error may produce the germline difference seen at one junction end. The CDR3 nucleotides read TGTGCCAGCACCCCAGGAAGCTCCTACAATGAGCGGTTCTTC. It encodes CASTPGSSYNERFF. The rearrangement joins TRBV6-1 to TRBJ2-1, with D hard to call. Germline CDR1 reads MNHNS; CDR2 reads SASEGT. The CDR3 totals 14 residues.

The chain uses TRBV11-2 and TRBJ1-3; D is undetermined. Germline-derived CDR1 and CDR2 are SGHAT and FQNNGV. This CDR3 has 14 residues. Trimming cost V 4 bases and J 8 bases, with 15 bases left between them. CDR3 amino acids: CASSSVGPGDTIYF. In DNA form, the CDR3 reads TGTGCCAGCAGCTCAGTAGGACCCGGGGACACCATATATTTT.

As to this clonotype: At one boundary the junction diverges from the germline segment, which might be a read error. CDR3 sequence reads: CASSLIANDEQYF. Written as DNA, the CDR3 is TGTGCCAGCAGCTTAATTGCAAATGACGAACAGTACTTC. V and J are TRBV11-2 and TRBJ2-7; D gene ambiguous. Per germline, CDR1 SGHAT and CDR2 FQNNGV. This CDR3 spans 13 amino acids.

This sequence joins TRBV20-1 and TRBJ1-1, with 9 bases aligning to TRBD1. Germline CDR1 and CDR2: DFQATT and SNEGSKA (reference sequence). This CDR3 has 14 residues. The J segment lost 5 bases and the V segment lost 7 bases, leaving 11 bases of the junction unmatched. CDR3 sequence (DNA): TGCAGTGACACGAAGGGACAGGGCTGGACTGAAGCTTTCTTT. It codes for CSDTKGQGWTEAFF.

In the case of this clonotype: At one boundary the junction diverges from the germline segment, which might be a read error. The chain combines TRBV12-3 or TRBV12-4 with TRBJ1-5, with TRBD1 identical over 11 bases. This CDR3 is 15 amino acids long. CDR3 loop: CASSLGTGGYQPHNF. The CDR3 nucleotides are TGTGCCAGCAGTTTAGGGACAGGGGGCTATCAGCCCCACAATTTT.

Turning to this clonotype: Lacking the conserved final phenylalanine or tryptophan, this CDR3 likely reflects a read error. V usage is TRBV28 and J usage is TRBJ2-6; perhaps TRBD2 as D (5 bases). In germline, CDR1 is MDHEN, CDR2 SYDVKM. This CDR3 is 13 amino acids long. CDR3 in DNA: TGTGCCAGCAGGGATTCGGGAACCAATGTCCTGACTCTC. It translates to CASRDSGTNVLTL.

A note on this clonotype: One end of the junction varies from germline; a read error may be responsible. The chain links TRBV6-9 to TRBJ2-5; D might be TRBD1 (5 bases). Germline CDR1 and CDR2: MNHGY and SVAAGI. The length of the CDR3 is 19 residues. The CDR3 is CAVRKKTAHRNSDQETQYF. The DNA of the CDR3 is TGTGCCGTAAGGAAAAAGACAGCTCACCGTAACTCCGACCAGGAGACCCAGTACTTC.

This sequence joins TRBV11-1 and TRBJ1-2, with unresolved D. Germline V CDR1 and CDR2: SGHAT, FQDESV (reference sequence). CDR3 length equals 12 residues. CDR3 DNA: TGTCCCAACAGCTTATACAGAAATGGCTACACCTTC. Its translation: CPNSLYRNGYTF.

About this clonotype itself: With a much larger clone just one base away, this may be a read error. The V and J genes are TRBV20-1 and TRBJ2-2; D is perhaps TRBD2 (5 bases). The V end lost 5 bases, the J end lost 3 bases, and 13 bases lay between the germline ends. The germline V gene encodes CDR1 DFQATT and CDR2 SNEGSKA (reference sequence). The CDR3 length is 14 residues. Here the CDR3 DNA reads TGCAGTGCTGGTTCGAGGGCACACACCGGGGAGCTGTTTTTT. Its protein is CSAGSRAHTGELFF.

On this clonotype itself: At one of its ends the junction is not consistent with the germline gene, which may arise from a read error. The chain uses TRBV5-5 and TRBJ2-5; D is undetermined. This CDR3 contains 13 residues. The germline gives CDR1 SGHKS, CDR2 YYEKEE (reference sequence). Here the CDR3 DNA reads TGTACCAGCATCTTGGTCAGTCCGGTGACCCAGTACTTC. This translates into CTSILVSPVTQYF.

This clonotype appeared a single time. J is TRBJ2-5 and V is TRBV4-2; the D call may be TRBD1 or TRBD2 (5 bases each). V was clipped by 7 bases and J by 3 bases, with 18 bases between them. This CDR3 contains 15 residues. CDR1 is LGHNA and CDR2 is YNFKEQ in the germline V gene. CDR3 bases: TGTGCCAGCAACCAGGGAGATAGGACGGAAGAGACCCAGTACTTC. Translated, it gives CASNQGDRTEETQYF.

About this clonotype itself: The junction departs from germline at one end; a sequencing error may be responsible. This CDR3 reads CNVEFYWTSGGNQETQYF. DNA for the CDR3: TGCAACGTTGAATTCTATTGGACTAGCGGGGGGAATCAAGAAACCCAGTACTTC. The V gene is TRBV29-1, the J gene TRBJ2-5; 14 positions match TRBD2. Germline V gene lookup returns CDR1 SQVTM and CDR2 ANQGSEA. The CDR3 contains 18 residues.

Of note for this clonotype: Just one base apart from a much larger clone, this may be a read error. V usage is TRBV5-4 and J usage is TRBJ1-6, with 9 bases lining up with TRBD1. Per germline, CDR1 SGHNT and CDR2 YYREEE (reference sequence). The CDR3 has 14 residues. The CDR3 sequence: CASSYDRGNSPLNF. The CDR3 DNA sequence: TGTGCCAGCAGCTACGACAGGGGGAATTCACCCCTCAACTTT.

On this clonotype itself: The junction does not match germline at one end; this may be a read error. The CDR3 DNA reads as TGTGCCAGCAATTTCACTCCCGGGGCAAGAGGGACTGATGCTTTCTTT. Translation gives CASNFTPGARGTDAFF. The chain is built from TRBV6-2 or TRBV6-3 and TRBJ1-1, with D maybe TRBD1 (5 bases). This CDR3 spans 16 amino acids. CDR1 and CDR2 from the germline V gene are MNHEY and SVGEGT.

As for this clonotype: Germline and junction disagree at one end, which may indicate a read error. The rearrangement links TRBV5-5 to TRBJ1-1; 7 bases match TRBD1. The CDR3 covers 14 residues. Germline V gene lookup returns CDR1 SGHKS and CDR2 YYEKEE (reference sequence). As DNA, the CDR3 is TGTACCAGCAGCAGGACAGGCGTGAACATTGAAGCTTTCTTT. Translated, it gives CTSSRTGVNIEAFF.

This clonotype has a handful of counts. This chain connects TRBV12-3 or TRBV12-4 to TRBJ2-7; D gene ambiguous. V shed 3 bases and J shed 7 bases, with 10 bases lying between them. The CDR3 is 12 amino acids. The DNA for the CDR3 is TGTGCCAGCAGTTTTTTCAGATGGGAGCAGTACTTC. This gives the protein CASSFFRWEQYF.

V and J are TRBV30 and TRBJ2-3; possibly TRBD2 for D (6 bases). V was cut by 1 base and J by 3 bases, with 14 bases left in between. Germline CDR1 GTSNPN, CDR2 SVGIG (reference sequence). The CDR3 covers 15 residues. The CDR3 protein is CAWSDHGSSTDTQYF. In DNA form, the CDR3 reads TGTGCCTGGAGTGATCACGGGAGTAGTACAGATACGCAGTATTTT.

Comment on this clonotype: Mismatch with germline at one junction end may stem from a read error. This sequence joins TRBV29-1 and TRBJ1-2, with D unclear. The CDR3 spans 13 residues. Looked up from germline, CDR1 is SQVTM and CDR2 is ANQGSEA. In DNA, the CDR3 is TGCAGCGTTGAAGACAGCCCTAACTATAGCTACATCTTC. It is translated as CSVEDSPNYSYIF.

This sequence joins TRBV6-1 and TRBJ2-1; 9 positions match TRBD2. This CDR3 region has 15 residues. Germline values: CDR1 MNHNS, CDR2 SASEGT. After removal of 4 bases from V and 8 bases from J, the junction contained 9 bases not matched to a gene. The CDR3 nucleotides are TGTGCCAGCAGTGCTTTAGCGGGAGTCTCATATGAGCAGTTCTTC. Encoded protein: CASSALAGVSYEQFF.

This clonotype was observed many times. The CDR3 protein is CASTTTPTGTGLGYTF. The CDR3 coding sequence is TGTGCCAGCACTACAACCCCGACCGGGACAGGTTTAGGCTACACCTTC. The chain couples TRBV5-4 to TRBJ1-2, with TRBD1 matching over 8 bases. Germline V gives CDR1 SGHNT, CDR2 YYREEE (reference sequence). The CDR3 is made up of 16 amino acids. After removal of 6 bases from V and 8 bases from J, the junction contained 18 bases not matched to a gene. The entire variable domain, with the rest obtained from reference TRBV5-4 and TRBJ1-2, is as follows: ETGVTQSPTHLIKTRGQQVTLRCSSQSGHNTVSWYQQALGQGPQFIFQYYREEENGRGNFPPRFSGLQFPNYSSELNVNALELDDSALYLCASTTTPTGTGLGYTFGSGTRLTVV.

V and J are TRBV6-2 or TRBV6-3 and TRBJ2-7; the D gene is possibly TRBD2 (5 bases). V was trimmed by 6 bases and J by 0 bases, leaving 15 bases between them. The CDR3 consists of 15 residues. Germline values: CDR1 MNHEY, CDR2 SVGEGT. The CDR3 DNA reads as TGTGCCAGCAGACGCCGCCAGGCGGGCTCCTACGAGCAGTACTTC. Protein: CASRRRQAGSYEQYF.

Concerning this clonotype itself: The conserved closing phenylalanine or tryptophan is absent in this CDR3, likely reflecting a read error. This chain connects TRBV29-1 to TRBJ2-5, with D tentatively TRBD1 (6 bases). Germline loops: CDR1 SQVTM, CDR2 ANQGSEA. The CDR3 contains 16 residues. This CDR3 is CSAKPYLPTGQETQYL. For the CDR3, the DNA is TGTAGCGCCAAGCCCTACCTCCCGACAGGTCAAGAGACCCAGTACCTC.

Notes on this clonotype: The junction and the germline gene differ at one end; a read error may be behind it. The chain links TRBV6-5 to TRBJ2-7; a weak D match, TRBD2 (6 bases). Germline V CDR1 and CDR2: MNHEY, SVGAGI. The CDR3 loop spans 15 amino acids. CDR3 amino acids: CASIYSTGGSGEQYF. The CDR3 nucleotides are TGTGCCAGCATTTACTCGACTGGCGGTAGCGGCGAGCAGTACTTT.

Of note for this clonotype: A junction end diverges from the germline sequence, so it may reflect a read error. V gene TRBV4-2 combines with J gene TRBJ2-3; D may be TRBD1 (5 bases). In germline, CDR1 is LGHNA, CDR2 YNFKEQ. The CDR3 length is 14 residues. The CDR3 DNA is TGTGCCAGTTCGAGAGTGGGTGTGACAGATAAGCAGTATTTT. Residues: CASSRVGVTDKQYF.

In its sample, this clonotype was seen a few times. One end of the junction does not line up with germline, which may come from a read error. The V and J genes are TRBV29-1 and TRBJ2-3, with D possibly TRBD1 on 6 matching bases. CDR3 size: 14 residues. Looked up from germline, CDR1 is SQVTM and CDR2 is ANQGSEA. The CDR3 region has the DNA TGTAGCATCGACAGGCCGCAGGACACAGATACGCAGTATTTT. Translation gives CSIDRPQDTDTQYF.